This entry concerns a single T cell receptor (beta chain). The target antigen is unknown. The data derive from a study of yellow fever vaccine responses in identical twins. TCRdb re-derived calls from the RT-PCR reads in MiXCR, one entry per CDR3 protein. Found here are 35,000 or so distinct CDR3 sequences, roughly 60% of them singletons; the top ten hold roughly 4.3%. Study-wide points: Reported findings indicate that twins' vaccine T cell responses seemed partially convergent, partially personalized.

Germline assignment: CDR1 MNHNS and CDR2 SASEGT. The CDR3 extends over 14 amino acids. V was cut by 5 bases and J by 5 bases, with 15 bases left in between. The chain employs TRBV6-1 and TRBJ1-2; no firm D call. Here the sequenced sample was T cells from blood (PBMCs), unsorted or a sorted subset (not recorded which), taken before or after yellow fever vaccination (not recorded which). This TCR was recovered from a woman younger than 35 who received the yellow fever vaccine. The CDR3 spells CASSRRQDLYGYTF. Written as DNA, the CDR3 is TGTGCCAGCAGTCGACGACAAGACCTATATGGCTACACCTTC.